A single sample is the source of the 2 T cell receptor beta chains below, sequenced in a study of blood T cell repertoires in COVID-19. Repertoires were generated with immunoSEQ multiplex PCR, while TCRdb's copy carries only in-frame clones and drops some. The table records more than 45,000 clones, about 90% of them present only once. The sample was peripheral blood. These receptors were obtained from a human donor in a cohort sampled during active COVID-19.

The chain carries TRBV3-1 (or the pseudogene TRBV3-2) and TRBJ2-7; 7 bases agree with TRBD2. CDR3 length: 17 amino acids. The J segment lost 0 bases and the V segment lost 0 bases, leaving 8 bases of the junction unmatched. Germline CDR1 reads LGHDT; CDR2 reads YNNKEL (reference sequence). This CDR3 reads CASSQDFEGGNSYEQYF. The CDR3 nucleotides read TGTGCCAGCAGCCAAGATTTCGAGGGAGGGAACTCCTACGAGCAGTACTTC.

This clone has just one count. The rearrangement links TRBV19 to TRBJ2-2, with D tentatively TRBD2 (6 bases). CDR3 size: 15 residues. Germline assignment: CDR1 LNHDA and CDR2 SQIVND (reference sequence). The germline V and J ends were trimmed by 7 bases and 5 bases, with 17 bases remaining between them. DNA for the CDR3: TGTGCCAGTAACAAAAACTTGGGGGGAACCGGGGAGCTGTTTTTT. It codes for CASNKNLGGTGELFF. The entire variable domain, with the rest obtained from reference TRBV19 and TRBJ2-2, is as follows: DGGITQSPKYLFRKEGQNVTLSCEQNLNHDAMYWYRQDPGQGLRLIYYSQIVNDFQKGDIAEGYSVSREKKESFPLTVTSAQKNPTAFYLCASNKNLGGTGELFFGEGSRLTVL.